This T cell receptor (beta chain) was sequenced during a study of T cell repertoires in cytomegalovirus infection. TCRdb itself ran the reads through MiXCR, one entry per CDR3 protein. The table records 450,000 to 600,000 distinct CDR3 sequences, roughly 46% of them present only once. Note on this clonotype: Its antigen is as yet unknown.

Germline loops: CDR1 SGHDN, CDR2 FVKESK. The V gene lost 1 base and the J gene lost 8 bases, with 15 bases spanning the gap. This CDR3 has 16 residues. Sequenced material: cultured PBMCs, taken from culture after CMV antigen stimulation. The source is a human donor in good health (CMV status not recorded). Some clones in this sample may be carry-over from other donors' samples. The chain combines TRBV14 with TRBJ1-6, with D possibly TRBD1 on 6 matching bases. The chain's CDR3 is CASSQARGRVYSPLHF. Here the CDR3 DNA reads TGTGCCAGCAGCCAAGCCAGGGGCAGGGTATATTCACCCCTCCACTTT.